This TCR beta chain emerged from a study of OX40 agonist ivuxolimab in advanced cancers. Study details: Patients' therapy was ivuxolimab, an antibody that acts as an agonist of OX40 (CD134).

Assay used: immunoSEQ multiplex PCR; TCRdb lists only in-frame clones, some missing. The table lists 77,000 or so clones, roughly 91% of them singletons. Germline V gives CDR1 MNHEY, CDR2 SMNVEV (reference sequence). The CDR3 runs 12 residues. Trimming took off 7 bases at V and 8 bases at J, with 11 bases between the two ends. The chain combines TRBV27 with TRBJ2-2; D remains unclear. The sequence derives from an adult with an advanced solid tumor such as melanoma, head and neck, liver or kidney cancer. Sample: CD4+ or CD8+ T cells sorted from blood, taken in a trial of the OX40 agonist ivuxolimab. The CDR3 region is CASTLNGGELFF. The DNA for the CDR3 is TGTGCCAGCACTCTAAATGGGGGGGAGCTGTTTTTT.